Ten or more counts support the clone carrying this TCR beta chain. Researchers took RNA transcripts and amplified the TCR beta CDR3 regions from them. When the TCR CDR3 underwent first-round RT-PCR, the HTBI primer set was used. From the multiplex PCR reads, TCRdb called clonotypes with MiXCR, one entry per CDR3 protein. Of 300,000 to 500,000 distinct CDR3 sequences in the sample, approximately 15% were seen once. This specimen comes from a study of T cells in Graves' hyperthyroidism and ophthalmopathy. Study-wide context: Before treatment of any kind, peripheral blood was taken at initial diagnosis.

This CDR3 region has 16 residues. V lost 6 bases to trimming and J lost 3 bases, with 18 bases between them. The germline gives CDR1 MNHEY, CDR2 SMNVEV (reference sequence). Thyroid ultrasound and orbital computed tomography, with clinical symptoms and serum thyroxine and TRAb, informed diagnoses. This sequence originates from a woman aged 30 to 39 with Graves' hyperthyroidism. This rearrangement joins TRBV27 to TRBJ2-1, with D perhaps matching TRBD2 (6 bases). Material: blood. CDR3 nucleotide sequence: TGTGCCAGCAGGCCGTTTGTCGATAGCGGCTACAATGAGCAGTTCTTC. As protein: CASRPFVDSGYNEQFF.